The rows below give T cell receptor beta chains drawn from one sample of a study of T-cell memory formation after mild COVID-19. Each CDR3 protein gets one entry after TCRdb re-called the 5' RACE reads with MiXCR. Among roughly 350,000 distinct CDR3 sequences listed, over 20% were seen once. Sequenced: PBMCs or a T cell subset sorted from them (not recorded which). These receptors were collected from an adult woman who had mild COVID-19 (a few samples of this study predate the infection). Cell type and time point are not known. Each CDR3 is given with its conserved first and last residue. D genes are given only for firm matches. Clone size is given for some rows only: seen once, a few or many times, or a class if the clone is expanded.

>-|-|TRBJ2-3|TRBV5-1
TGCGCCAGCAGGGACGGACAAGGGAGTAGCACAGATACGCAGTATTTT
CASRDGQGSSTDTQYF
>TRBD2|-|TRBJ2-3|TRBV12-3/TRBV12-4
TGTGCCAGCAGTGCCCGGGACTACAGCACAGATACGCAGTATTTT
CASSARDYSTDTQYF
>TRBD1|-|TRBJ2-7|TRBV19
TGTGCCAGTAAGGATGGACAGGGGGCTTACGAGCAGTACTTC
CASKDGQGAYEQYF
>-|few|TRBJ1-4|TRBV18
TGTGCCAGCTCACCGGCCATAAACGAAAAACTGTTTTTT
CASSPAINEKLFF
>-|few|TRBJ1-3|TRBV15
TGTGCCACCAGCAGGCCCTGGACAGTGGCTGGAAACACCATATATTTT
CATSRPWTVAGNTIYF
>TRBD1|few|TRBJ2-7|TRBV5-5
TGTGCCAGCAGCGGGGGACAGGGGGCTAGGAGCTCCTACGAGCAGTACTTC
CASSGGQGARSSYEQYF
>-|-|TRBJ2-7|TRBV20-1
TGCAGTGCCAAGGACAGTAGCTCCTACGAGCAGTACTTC
CSAKDSSSYEQYF
>TRBD2|-|TRBJ2-1|TRBV20-1
TGCAGTGCTACACGGTCTCCGGTTCTAGCGGGGGGGAAGGACTACAATGAGCAGTTCTTC
CSATRSPVLAGGKDYNEQFF
>TRBD2|few|TRBJ2-5|TRBV4-1
TGCGCCAGCAGCCAAGATCAGGGACTAGCGCACCAAGAGACCCAGTACTTC
CASSQDQGLAHQETQYF
>-|few|TRBJ2-7|TRBV12-5
TGTGCTAGTGCAAATAGCCTCTACGAGCAGTACTTC
CASANSLYEQYF
>TRBD1|few|TRBJ1-1|TRBV5-1
TGCGCCAGCAGCCGCGGGACAGGGGTCCCTGAAGCTTTCTTT
CASSRGTGVPEAFF
>-|-|TRBJ2-3|TRBV9
TGTGCCAGCAGCGTAGGCAGGACCCACATTGATACGCAGTATTTT
CASSVGRTHIDTQYF
>-|-|TRBJ2-3|TRBV18
TGTGCCAGCTCACGACAGGAGTACACAGATACGCAGTATTTT
CASSRQEYTDTQYF
>-|-|TRBJ2-1|TRBV7-6
TGTGCCAGCAGCTTAGCGGGGACCTCCTACAATGAGCAGTTCTTC
CASSLAGTSYNEQFF
>-|few|TRBJ2-5|TRBV19
TGTGCCAGTAGGCGGGCGGATCAAGAGACCCAGTACTTC
CASRRADQETQYF
>TRBD2|few|TRBJ2-3|TRBV5-1
TGCGCCAGCAGCCTCGGAGCGGGAGTACCCCCAGATACGCAGTATTTT
CASSLGAGVPPDTQYF
>TRBD2|-|TRBJ2-3|TRBV4-3
TGCGCCAGCAGCCAAGATAGGCTAGCGGGAGGGACAGATACGCAGTATTTT
CASSQDRLAGGTDTQYF
>-|-|TRBJ1-2|TRBV4-1
TGCGCCAGCAGCCAAGAGTGGGGCGGGGGCAGAGGCTATGGCTACACCTTC
CASSQEWGGGRGYGYTF
>-|-|TRBJ2-3|TRBV7-2
TGTGCCAGCAGCTTAGGGACTGTTCTGGGTACGCAGTATTTT
CASSLGTVLGTQYF
>-|-|TRBJ2-5|TRBV6-5
TGTGCCAGCAGTCAGACCCTGCTAGAGACCCAGTACTTC
CASSQTLLETQYF